This T cell receptor (beta chain) emerged from a study of shared clonotypes between healthy human individuals (dated by TCRdb to about 2020). For the study in its entirety: The cohort included a few men and a couple of women between 18 and 49 years of age. Different laboratories and diverse techniques were used to prepare libraries and sequence TCR repertoires, to increase sequencing depth and limit assay-specific biases. Between about 0.94 and 8.9 billion PBMCs per donor were obtained by leukapheresis. The study deeply sequenced blood TCR repertoires of five healthy adults to estimate repertoire size and the extent of clonotype sharing between individuals. For each donor, CD4 naive and CD4 memory were each given three plates, CD8 naive was given two plates, and CD8 memory was given one plate.

Study-wide conclusions, independent of this receptor: Naive subsets generally had larger estimated clonotype richness than memory subsets did. Compared with non-shared clonotypes, the clonotypes found in all four sorted-subset donors had higher generation probabilities. Across a few donors, about 5% of naive CD4, approximately 3.6% of naive CD8, approximately 2.5% of memory CD4, and roughly 0.41% of memory CD8 clonotypes were shared. Because the study included a small number of donors, the genetic and exposure-history diversity represented was limited. Pairwise subsampling led to the expectation that sequencing depth would affect the degree of clonotype sharing among donors. Rarefaction of sorted-subset datasets indicated incomplete sequencing despite the large sequencing depth. Sampling was restricted to blood, and TCR repertoires in tissues likely differ from the TCR repertoires found in blood.

V and J are trimmed by 3 bases and 1 base, and the gene matches miss 7 bases of the junction. The CDR3 spans 15 residues, from the cysteine through the phenylalanine. Just the 45-base CDR3 DNA is kept, in frame starting at base 1. Sequences SGDLS (CDR1) and YYNGEE (CDR2) are obtained from the germline V gene. The donors were healthy, HIV-negative adults who had no recently reported acute infections or vaccinations. All donors were Caucasian adults living in Nashville, Tennessee, USA. CD4+ T cells were enriched through magnetic negative selection, after which naive cells were positively selected on CD45RA and the remaining negative fraction served as the memory subset. Blood was obtained by leukapheresis, after which PBMCs were separated by Ficoll-Histopaque density gradient centrifugation and cryopreserved in liquid nitrogen vapor phase. Analytical flow cytometry was used to check the purity and quantity of every magnetically sorted T cell population. Genomic DNA was isolated from each sorted fraction and quantified by UV absorbance on a Nanodrop 2000c.

With regard to this clone: There is no known antigen for this receptor. The input lacks base qualities; no much larger clone sits a single base away.

Using the deep immunoSEQ assay, TCR CDR3 regions were amplified from genomic DNA by multiplex PCR. For each cell subset, the extracted genomic DNA was distributed evenly across all wells of several immunoSEQ 96-well plates, and each plate served as one replicate. For sorted subsets, 150 to 250 ng genomic DNA, equal to 30,000 or so T cell genomes, was loaded into each replicate PCR. Purified libraries were quantified with a Qubit 3.0 fluorometer, sized on a Bioanalyzer 2100, and re-quantified with the KAPA Library Quantification kit. Every immunoSEQ 96-well plate was sequenced on a separate single-read 150-cycle Illumina NextSeq 550 flow cell. Processing in the source paper ran as follows. Because the immunoSEQ output included only junctional sequences and no quality scores, the filtering could not be the same as the filtering used for full-length reads. To assign V/J genes and CDR3, sequences were annotated using PyIR, a Python wrapper for IgBLAST v1.9, with IMGT germline references. Reads were filtered out if the reads had weak V/J assignments (E-value above 1e-6), no CDR3, stop codons, out-of-frame junctions, or ambiguous translated residues. V3J clonotypes were defined by identical inferred V gene, J gene, and CDR3 amino acid sequence. Percentage overlap between repertoires was calculated by dividing the number of shared unique clonotypes by the size of the smaller repertoire. RTK rarefaction, the Chao1 estimator, and Recon v2.1 estimates of unobserved clonotypes were used to assess repertoire richness. Generation probabilities for all TCRbeta clonotypes obtained by the gDNA method from a handful of donors were computed using OLGA. The table comes from immuneACCESS by way of TCRdb, which keeps in-frame sequences with V and J called. Part of the clones is missing from these tables; in studies checked, under half for an unresolved V gene and the rest for unknown reasons. Clonal size and the V and J genes are those of that table, whereas D and trimming came from the DNA. The sample profile shows 2 million to 2.5 million clones; 95% of them were found once. Over 0.1% of the sample rests with the top ten.

This receptor was identified in a man between 18 and 35 years old in good health. The material sequenced was naive CD4+ T cells sorted from blood. The cell subset or site label, as the study defines it: CD45RA+ positively selected. The rearranged segments are TRBV9 and TRBJ2-7, with 7 middle bases fitting TRBD2. The CDR3: CASSAAGYPSYEQYF. DNA sequence: TGTGCCAGCAGCGCAGCGGGATATCCTTCCTACGAGCAGTACTTC.